This T cell receptor (beta chain) emerged from a study of OX40 agonist ivuxolimab in advanced cancers. The overall study: Patients took ivuxolimab, an agonistic anti-OX40 (CD134) antibody. Patients achieving partial responses numbered three: one hepatocellular carcinoma case and two cutaneous melanoma cases. Whole-study results and caveats: On average, CD8+ T cells showed a greater number of expanded clones than CD4+. The CD4+ and CD8+ T cells in the blood had expanded clonally by week 6 at 0.1 to 3.0 mg/kg.

Data came from immunoSEQ multiplex PCR; TCRdb stores just in-frame clones and leaves some out. The table records over 40,000 clones, 88% of them present only once. Of note for this clone: Its matching antigen is unknown.

This CDR3 contains 17 residues. V lost 4 bases to trimming and J lost 5 bases, with 18 bases between them. The V gene's germline CDR1 is LNHDA and CDR2 SQIVND (reference sequence). The rearrangement joins TRBV19 to TRBJ1-6; D is unclear. This TCR was recovered from an adult with an advanced solid tumor such as melanoma, head and neck, liver or kidney cancer. The specimen comprised CD4+ or CD8+ T cells sorted from blood, sampled in a trial of the OX40 agonist ivuxolimab. As DNA, the CDR3 is TGTGCCAGTAGTAAAGCGCCCTCCAGAGGAAATAATTCACCCCTCCACTTT. This codes for CASSKAPSRGNNSPLHF.